This T cell receptor beta chain was obtained from a study of T cell repertoires in cytomegalovirus infection. At the level of the study: Carrying CMV and the relevant HLA type showed in public TCR beta signatures. Findings of the study overall: The response measured ex vivo was dominated by TCR beta clonotypes (HLA-C-restricted and CMV-specific).

This clonotype has more than one count but fewer than ten. The antigen is not known. TCRdb used MiXCR to reprocess the reads, holding one entry per CDR3 protein. This sample yields under 200,000 distinct CDR3 sequences, of which about 15% are seen a single time; around a sixth belongs to the top ten. Germline V gene data show CDR1 as MDHEN and CDR2 as SYDVKM. With V trimmed by 2 bases and J by 1 base, 2 bases remained unmatched. The CDR3 loop spans 15 amino acids. The sequence was obtained from a human donor in good health (CMV status not recorded). Some clones in this sample may be carry-over from other donors' samples. This chain connects TRBV28 to TRBJ2-5, with 9 bases lining up with TRBD2. Source material: CD8+ T cells from PBMCs. CDR3 region: CASSLRLAAQETQYF. The CDR3 DNA sequence: TGTGCCAGCAGTTTACGACTAGCGGCCCAAGAGACCCAGTACTTC.